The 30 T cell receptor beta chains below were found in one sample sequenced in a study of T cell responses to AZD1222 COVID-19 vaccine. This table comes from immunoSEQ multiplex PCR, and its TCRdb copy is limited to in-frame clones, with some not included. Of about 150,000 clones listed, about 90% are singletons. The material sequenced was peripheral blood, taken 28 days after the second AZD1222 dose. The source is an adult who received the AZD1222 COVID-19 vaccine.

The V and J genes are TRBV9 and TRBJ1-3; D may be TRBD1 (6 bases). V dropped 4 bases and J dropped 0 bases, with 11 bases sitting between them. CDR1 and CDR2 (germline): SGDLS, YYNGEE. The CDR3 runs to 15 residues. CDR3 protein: CASSPGQSSGNTIYF. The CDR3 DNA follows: TGTGCCAGCAGCCCAGGACAGAGCTCTGGAAACACCATATATTTT.

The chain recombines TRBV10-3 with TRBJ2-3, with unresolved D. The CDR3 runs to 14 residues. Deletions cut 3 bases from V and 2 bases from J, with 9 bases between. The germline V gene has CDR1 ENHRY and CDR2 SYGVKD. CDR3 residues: CAISERYNTDTQYF. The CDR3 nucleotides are TGTGCCATCAGTGAAAGGTACAACACAGATACGCAGTATTTT.

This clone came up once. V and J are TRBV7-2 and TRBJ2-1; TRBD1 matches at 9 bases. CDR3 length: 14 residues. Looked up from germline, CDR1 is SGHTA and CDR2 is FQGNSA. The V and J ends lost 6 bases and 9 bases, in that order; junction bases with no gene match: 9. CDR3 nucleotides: TGTGCCAGCAGGACGACAGGGGGGGATAGTGAGCAGTTCTTC. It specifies CASRTTGGDSEQFF.

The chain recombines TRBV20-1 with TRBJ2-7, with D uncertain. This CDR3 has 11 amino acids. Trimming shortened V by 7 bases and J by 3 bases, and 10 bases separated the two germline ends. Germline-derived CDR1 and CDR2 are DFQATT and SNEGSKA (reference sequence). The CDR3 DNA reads TGCAGTGGGACGGATTACTACGAGCAGTACTTC. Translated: CSGTDYYEQYF.

CDR3 region: CASSSQGGSTEAFF. In DNA, the CDR3 is TGTGCCAGCAGCTCCCAGGGGGGTAGCACTGAAGCTTTCTTT. J is TRBJ1-1 and V is TRBV7-2; 7 positions agree with TRBD1. CDR3 size: 14 residues. CDR1 SGHTA and CDR2 FQGNSA come from the germline V gene. V trimming: 4 bases; J trimming: 4 bases; junction bases outside the gene matches: 6.

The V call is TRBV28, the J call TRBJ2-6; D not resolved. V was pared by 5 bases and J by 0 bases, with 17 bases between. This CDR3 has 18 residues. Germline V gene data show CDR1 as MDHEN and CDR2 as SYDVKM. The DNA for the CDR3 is TGTGCCAGCAGTATCTTCCGGGCCTCACGCTCTGGGGCCAACGTCCTGACTTTC. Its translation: CASSIFRASRSGANVLTF.

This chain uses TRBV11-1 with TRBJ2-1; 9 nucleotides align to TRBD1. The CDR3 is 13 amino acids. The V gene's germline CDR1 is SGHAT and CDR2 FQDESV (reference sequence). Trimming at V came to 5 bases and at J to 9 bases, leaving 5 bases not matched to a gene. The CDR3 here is CASSTGQGSEQFF. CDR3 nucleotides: TGTGCCAGCAGCACGGGACAGGGAAGTGAGCAGTTCTTC.

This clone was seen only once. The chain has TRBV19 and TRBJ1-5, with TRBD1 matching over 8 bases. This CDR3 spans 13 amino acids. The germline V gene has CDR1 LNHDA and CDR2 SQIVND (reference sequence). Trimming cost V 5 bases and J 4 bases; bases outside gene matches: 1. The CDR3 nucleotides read TGTGCCAGTAGTCGACAGGGGAATCAGCCCCAGCATTTT. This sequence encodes CASSRQGNQPQHF.

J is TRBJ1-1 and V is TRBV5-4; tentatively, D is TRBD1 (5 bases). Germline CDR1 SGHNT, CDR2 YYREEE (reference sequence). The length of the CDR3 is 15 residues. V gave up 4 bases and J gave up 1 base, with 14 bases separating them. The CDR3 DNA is TGTGCCAGCAGCCTGGACATTTTGGGGAACACTGAAGCTTTCTTT. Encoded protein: CASSLDILGNTEAFF.

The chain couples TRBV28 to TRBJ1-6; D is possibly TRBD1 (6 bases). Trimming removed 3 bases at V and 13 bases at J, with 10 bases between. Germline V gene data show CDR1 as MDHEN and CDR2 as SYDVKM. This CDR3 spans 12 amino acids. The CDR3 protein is CASSFNQGPLHF. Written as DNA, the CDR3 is TGTGCCAGCAGTTTTAACCAGGGGCCCCTCCACTTT.

The CDR3 protein is CASSLGFAQFF. The CDR3 DNA is TGTGCCAGCAGCTTGGGCTTTGCGCAGTTCTTC. J is TRBJ2-1 and V is TRBV5-4; D call uncertain. CDR3 length: 11 amino acids. CDR1 and CDR2 (germline): SGHNT, YYREEE (reference sequence). With 0 bases removed from V and 12 bases from J, the gap between germline ends came to 7 bases.

This CDR3 is CASSQGANRDTQYF. The CDR3 DNA follows: TGCGCCAGCAGCCAAGGTGCCAACAGAGATACGCAGTATTTT. The rearrangement joins TRBV4-3 to TRBJ2-3; D is unresolved. Trimming removed 1 base at V and 5 bases at J, with 10 bases between. CDR1 is LGHNA and CDR2 is YSLEER in the germline V gene. The CDR3 length is 14 residues.

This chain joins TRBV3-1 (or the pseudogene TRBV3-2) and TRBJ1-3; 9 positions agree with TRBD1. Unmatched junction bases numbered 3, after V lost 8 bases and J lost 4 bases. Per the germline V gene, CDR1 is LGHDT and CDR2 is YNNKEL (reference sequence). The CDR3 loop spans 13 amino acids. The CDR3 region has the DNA TGTGCCAGCGGACAGGGGAGCGGAAACACCATATATTTT. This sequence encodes CASGQGSGNTIYF.

CDR3 DNA sequence: TGTGCCAGCAGTTTCGGGGGCAATCAGCCCCAGCATTTT. It is translated as CASSFGGNQPQHF. The chain has TRBV12-3 or TRBV12-4 and TRBJ1-5; no reliable D call. V was shortened by 3 bases and J by 2 bases, with 5 bases between the two germline ends. The CDR3 loop spans 13 amino acids.

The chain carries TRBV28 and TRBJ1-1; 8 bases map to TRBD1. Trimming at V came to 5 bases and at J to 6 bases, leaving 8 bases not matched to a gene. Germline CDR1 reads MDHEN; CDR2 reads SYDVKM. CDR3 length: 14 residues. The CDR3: CASSVGQGGPEAFF. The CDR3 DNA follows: TGTGCCAGCAGTGTCGGACAGGGAGGACCTGAAGCTTTCTTT.

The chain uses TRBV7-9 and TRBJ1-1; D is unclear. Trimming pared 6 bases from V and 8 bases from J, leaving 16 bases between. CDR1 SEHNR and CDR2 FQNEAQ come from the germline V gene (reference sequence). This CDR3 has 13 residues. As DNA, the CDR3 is TGTGCCAGCAGTAACGAGAGGGTTAGCGAAGCTTTCTTT. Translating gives CASSNERVSEAFF.

CDR3 sequence reads: CASSLVQQMNTEAFF. For the CDR3, the DNA is TGTGCCAGCAGCTTAGTTCAACAGATGAACACTGAAGCTTTCTTT. The gene calls are TRBV5-4 and TRBJ1-1; D is uncertain. Germline V gene data show CDR1 as SGHNT and CDR2 as YYREEE (reference sequence). This CDR3 contains 15 residues. The V end lost 2 bases, the J end lost 0 bases, and 11 bases lay between the germline ends.

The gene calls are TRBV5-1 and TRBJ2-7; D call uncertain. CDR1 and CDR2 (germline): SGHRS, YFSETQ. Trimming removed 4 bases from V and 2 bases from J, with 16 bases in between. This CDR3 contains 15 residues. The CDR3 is CASSQSQPVTYEQYF. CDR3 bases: TGCGCCAGCAGCCAATCACAGCCGGTAACCTACGAGCAGTACTTC.

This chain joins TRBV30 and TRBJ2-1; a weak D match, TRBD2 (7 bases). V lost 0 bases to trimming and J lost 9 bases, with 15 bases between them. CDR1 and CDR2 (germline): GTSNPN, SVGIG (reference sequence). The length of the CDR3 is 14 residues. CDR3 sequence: CAWSVVGGGSEQFF. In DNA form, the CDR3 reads TGTGCCTGGAGTGTAGTGGGAGGGGGAAGTGAGCAGTTCTTC.

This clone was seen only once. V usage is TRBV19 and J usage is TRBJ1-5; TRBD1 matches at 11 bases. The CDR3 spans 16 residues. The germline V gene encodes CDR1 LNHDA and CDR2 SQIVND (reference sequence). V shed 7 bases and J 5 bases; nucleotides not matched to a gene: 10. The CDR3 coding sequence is TGTGCCAGTAACCCCCGGGGGACAGGGGGGCATCAGCCCCAGCATTTT. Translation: CASNPRGTGGHQPQHF. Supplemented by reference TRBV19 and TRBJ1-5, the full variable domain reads DGGITQSPKYLFRKEGQNVTLSCEQNLNHDAMYWYRQDPGQGLRLIYYSQIVNDFQKGDIAEGYSVSREKKESFPLTVTSAQKNPTAFYLCASNPRGTGGHQPQHFGDGTRLSIL.

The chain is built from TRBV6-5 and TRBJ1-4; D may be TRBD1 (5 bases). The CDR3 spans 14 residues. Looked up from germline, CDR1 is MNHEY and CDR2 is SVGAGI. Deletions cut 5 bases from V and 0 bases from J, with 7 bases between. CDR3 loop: CASSQGSTNEKLFF. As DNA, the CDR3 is TGTGCCAGCAGTCAGGGATCAACTAATGAAAAACTGTTTTTT.

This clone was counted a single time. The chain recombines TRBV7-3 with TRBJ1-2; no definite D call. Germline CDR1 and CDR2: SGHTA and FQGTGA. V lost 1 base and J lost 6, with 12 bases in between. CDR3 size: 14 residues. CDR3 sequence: CASSLSGLSDGYTF. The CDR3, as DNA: TGTGCCAGCAGCTTAAGTGGACTCTCCGATGGCTACACCTTC.

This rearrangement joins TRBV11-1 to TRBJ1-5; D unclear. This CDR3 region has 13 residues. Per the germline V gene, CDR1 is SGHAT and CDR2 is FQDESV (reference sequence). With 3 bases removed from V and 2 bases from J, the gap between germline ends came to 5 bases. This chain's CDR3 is CASSFGRNQPQHF. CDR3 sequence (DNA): TGTGCCAGCAGCTTCGGCCGCAATCAGCCCCAGCATTTT.

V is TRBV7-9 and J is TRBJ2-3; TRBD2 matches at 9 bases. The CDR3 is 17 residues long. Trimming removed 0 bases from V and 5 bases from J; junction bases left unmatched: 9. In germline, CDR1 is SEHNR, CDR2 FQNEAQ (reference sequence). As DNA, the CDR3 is TGTGCCAGCAGCTTAGCTAGGCGGGAGGGTCCACTAGATACGCAGTATTTT. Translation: CASSLARREGPLDTQYF.

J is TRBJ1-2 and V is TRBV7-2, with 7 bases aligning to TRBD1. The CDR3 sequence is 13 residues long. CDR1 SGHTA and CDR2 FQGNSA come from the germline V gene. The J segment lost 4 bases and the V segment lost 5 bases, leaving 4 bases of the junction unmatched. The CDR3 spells CASSRDRVYGYTF. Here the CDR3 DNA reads TGTGCCAGCAGCCGGGACAGAGTCTATGGCTACACCTTC.

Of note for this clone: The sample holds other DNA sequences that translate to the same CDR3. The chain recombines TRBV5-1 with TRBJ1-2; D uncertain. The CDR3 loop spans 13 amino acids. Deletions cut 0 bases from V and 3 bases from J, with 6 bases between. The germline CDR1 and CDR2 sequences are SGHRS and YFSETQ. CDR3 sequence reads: CASSLGLDYGYTF. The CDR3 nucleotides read TGCGCCAGCAGCTTGGGACTTGACTATGGCTACACCTTC. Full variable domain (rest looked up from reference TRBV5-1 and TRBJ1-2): KAGVTQTPRYLIKTRGQQVTLSCSPISGHRSVSWYQQTPGQGLQFLFEYFSETQRNKGNFPGRFSGRQFSNSRSEMNVSTLELGDSALYLCASSLGLDYGYTFGSGTRLTVV.

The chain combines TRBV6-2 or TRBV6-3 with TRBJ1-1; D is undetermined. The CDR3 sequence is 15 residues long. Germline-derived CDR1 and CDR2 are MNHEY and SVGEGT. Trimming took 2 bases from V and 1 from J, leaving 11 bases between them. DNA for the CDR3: TGTGCCAGCAGTTACAAGGATCACACGAACACTGAAGCTTTCTTT. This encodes CASSYKDHTNTEAFF.

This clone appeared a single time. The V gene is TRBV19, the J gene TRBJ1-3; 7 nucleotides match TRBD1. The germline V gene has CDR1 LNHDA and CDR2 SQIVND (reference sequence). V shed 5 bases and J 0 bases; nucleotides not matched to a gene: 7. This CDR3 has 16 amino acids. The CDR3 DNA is TGTGCCAGTAGTGTGACGGGACAGAGCTCTGGAAACACCATATATTTT. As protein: CASSVTGQSSGNTIYF.

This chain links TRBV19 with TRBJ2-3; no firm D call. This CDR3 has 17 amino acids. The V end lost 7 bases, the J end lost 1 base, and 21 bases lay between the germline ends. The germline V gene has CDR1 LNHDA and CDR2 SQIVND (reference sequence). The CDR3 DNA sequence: TGTGCCAGTACTATGGGCGGTGCCGGTCGAGGCACAGATACGCAGTATTTT. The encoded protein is CASTMGGAGRGTDTQYF.

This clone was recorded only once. The CDR3 region has the DNA TGCGCCAGCGGACAGGGTGGGTATGAGCAGTTCTTC. Translating gives CASGQGGYEQFF. This sequence joins TRBV5-1 and TRBJ2-1, with TRBD1 identical over 8 bases. The length of the CDR3 is 12 residues. Germline lookup yields CDR1 SGHRS and CDR2 YFSETQ. The ends lost 7 bases at V and 8 bases at J; junction bases unmatched: 5. The full variable domain, with the rest looked up from reference TRBV5-1 and TRBJ2-1, is KAGVTQTPRYLIKTRGQQVTLSCSPISGHRSVSWYQQTPGQGLQFLFEYFSETQRNKGNFPGRFSGRQFSNSRSEMNVSTLELGDSALYLCASGQGGYEQFFGPGTRLTVL.